Listed below are T cell receptor beta chains from one sample, sequenced in a study of cytomegalovirus exposure and HLA in healthy donors. The assay was immunoSEQ multiplex PCR, and TCRdb's table has in-frame clones only and misses some. There are 150,000 or so clones in the sample; about three quarters occur only once, and roughly 6% lies in the top ten. The sample comprised PBMCs. These receptors came from a man in his forties in good health and CMV-seropositive. Both conserved end residues are part of each CDR3. A D gene is named only where the DNA matches it firmly. Expanded clones get a size class; other rows say once, few or many, or leave the size out.

CDR3 DNA: TGTGCCAGCAGTTCCGGGACAGGGGGCGCGGAGACCCAGTACTTC; CDR3 protein: CASSSGTGGAETQYF; D gene: TRBD1; J gene: TRBJ2-5; V gene: TRBV27; clone size: NA
CDR3 DNA: TGTGCCAGCAGGACAGGGTATTATGAAGAGACCCAGTACTTC; CDR3 protein: CASRTGYYEETQYF; D gene: TRBD1; J gene: TRBJ2-5; V gene: TRBV6-5; clone size: NA
CDR3 DNA: TGCGCCAGCAGCCAAGTCCCGGGGAGGAACACTGAAGCTTTCTTT; CDR3 protein: CASSQVPGRNTEAFF; D gene: NA; J gene: TRBJ1-1; V gene: TRBV4-1; clone size: NA
CDR3 DNA: TGTGCCAGCAGTGAAGCGGGCAACTACGAGCAGTACTTC; CDR3 protein: CASSEAGNYEQYF; D gene: NA; J gene: TRBJ2-7; V gene: TRBV6-1; clone size: NA
CDR3 DNA: TGCAGCGTCCCTCATAACGGCAGGGCTAGGCGCAATCAGCCCCAGCATTTT; CDR3 protein: CSVPHNGRARRNQPQHF; D gene: NA; J gene: TRBJ1-5; V gene: TRBV29-1; clone size: NA
CDR3 DNA: TGCAGCGGCCGGGACTCATCCACAGATACGCAGTATTTT; CDR3 protein: CSGRDSSTDTQYF; D gene: NA; J gene: TRBJ2-3; V gene: TRBV29-1; clone size: few
CDR3 DNA: TGCGCCAGCAGCCTACCTAGCGGGAGGGCCTACGAGCAGTACTTC; CDR3 protein: CASSLPSGRAYEQYF; D gene: TRBD2; J gene: TRBJ2-7; V gene: TRBV5-1; clone size: NA
CDR3 DNA: TGTGCCAGCAGCCTCAGAGATCCCGGGACAGGGGAGCAGTTCTTC; CDR3 protein: CASSLRDPGTGEQFF; D gene: TRBD1; J gene: TRBJ2-1; V gene: TRBV7-3; clone size: NA
CDR3 DNA: TGTGCCAGCAGTGACTCCGGGGGACGCCCCTACAATGAGCAGTTCTTC; CDR3 protein: CASSDSGGRPYNEQFF; D gene: NA; J gene: TRBJ2-1; V gene: TRBV6-4; clone size: few
CDR3 DNA: TGTGCCAGCAGCCACGGGACAGGGGACTACGAGCAGTACTTC; CDR3 protein: CASSHGTGDYEQYF; D gene: TRBD1; J gene: TRBJ2-7; V gene: TRBV11-2; clone size: NA
CDR3 DNA: TGCGCCAGCAGCTTGGTGACAGGGACGTCCTGCGAGCAGTACTTC; CDR3 protein: CASSLVTGTSCEQYF; D gene: TRBD1; J gene: TRBJ2-7; V gene: TRBV5-1; clone size: NA
CDR3 DNA: TGTGCCAGCAGTGAGTTACTAGCGGGAGCAGATACGCAGTATTTT; CDR3 protein: CASSELLAGADTQYF; D gene: TRBD2; J gene: TRBJ2-3; V gene: TRBV6-1; clone size: NA
CDR3 DNA: TGTGCCAGCAGCTTAGTAGTACCCTTAACCAACAGCACAGATACGCAGTATTTT; CDR3 protein: CASSLVVPLTNSTDTQYF; D gene: NA; J gene: TRBJ2-3; V gene: TRBV7-9; clone size: NA
CDR3 DNA: TGTTCCAGCAGCTTAGAAACAGCCTACACCGGGGAGCTGTTTTTT; CDR3 protein: CSSSLETAYTGELFF; D gene: NA; J gene: TRBJ2-2; V gene: TRBV7-9; clone size: NA
CDR3 DNA: TGTGCCCTTAGGAGGGCTAGCGGTTCCTACGAGCAGTACTTC; CDR3 protein: CALRRASGSYEQYF; D gene: TRBD2; J gene: TRBJ2-7; V gene: TRBV28; clone size: NA
CDR3 DNA: TGTGCCAGCAGCCCGGAGGGCATCAATCAGCCCCAGCATTTT; CDR3 protein: CASSPEGINQPQHF; D gene: NA; J gene: TRBJ1-5; V gene: TRBV6-5; clone size: NA
CDR3 DNA: TGTGCCAGCAGTGTGGTGTCTAGCGGAGGCGAGCAGTACTTC; CDR3 protein: CASSVVSSGGEQYF; D gene: TRBD2; J gene: TRBJ2-7; V gene: TRBV2; clone size: NA
CDR3 DNA: TGTGCCAGCAGCTCAGATGGGACAGGGAACGGCTACACCTTC; CDR3 protein: CASSSDGTGNGYTF; D gene: TRBD1; J gene: TRBJ1-2; V gene: TRBV11-3; clone size: NA
CDR3 DNA: TGTGCCAGCAGCGAAACTAGCGGGAGTCGCTACAATGAGCAGTTCTTC; CDR3 protein: CASSETSGSRYNEQFF; D gene: TRBD2; J gene: TRBJ2-1; V gene: TRBV25-1; clone size: NA
CDR3 DNA: TGTGCCAGCAGTGAATTTGGGGGGGGCTACGAGCAGTACTTC; CDR3 protein: CASSEFGGGYEQYF; D gene: TRBD2; J gene: TRBJ2-7; V gene: TRBV6-1; clone size: NA
CDR3 DNA: TGTGCCAGCAGCTCTATGCCCACCTACGAGCAGTACTTC; CDR3 protein: CASSSMPTYEQYF; D gene: NA; J gene: TRBJ2-7; V gene: TRBV7-8; clone size: NA
CDR3 DNA: TGTGCCAGCAGCTTCCCCGGGACTAGCACCTACAATGAGCAGTTCTTC; CDR3 protein: CASSFPGTSTYNEQFF; D gene: TRBD2; J gene: TRBJ2-1; V gene: TRBV5-4; clone size: NA
CDR3 DNA: TGTGCCTGGAGCTTCGGGTATCAGACCACAACTAATGAAAAACTGTTTTTT; CDR3 protein: CAWSFGYQTTTNEKLFF; D gene: NA; J gene: TRBJ1-4; V gene: TRBV30; clone size: NA
CDR3 DNA: TGCGCCAGCAGCTTGCAAGTGGGTAGCGGGAGAACAGATACGCAGTATTTT; CDR3 protein: CASSLQVGSGRTDTQYF; D gene: TRBD2; J gene: TRBJ2-3; V gene: TRBV5-1; clone size: NA
CDR3 DNA: TGTGCCAGCTCATTACAGGGACCCGAGCAGTACTTC; CDR3 protein: CASSLQGPEQYF; D gene: NA; J gene: TRBJ2-7; V gene: TRBV18; clone size: NA